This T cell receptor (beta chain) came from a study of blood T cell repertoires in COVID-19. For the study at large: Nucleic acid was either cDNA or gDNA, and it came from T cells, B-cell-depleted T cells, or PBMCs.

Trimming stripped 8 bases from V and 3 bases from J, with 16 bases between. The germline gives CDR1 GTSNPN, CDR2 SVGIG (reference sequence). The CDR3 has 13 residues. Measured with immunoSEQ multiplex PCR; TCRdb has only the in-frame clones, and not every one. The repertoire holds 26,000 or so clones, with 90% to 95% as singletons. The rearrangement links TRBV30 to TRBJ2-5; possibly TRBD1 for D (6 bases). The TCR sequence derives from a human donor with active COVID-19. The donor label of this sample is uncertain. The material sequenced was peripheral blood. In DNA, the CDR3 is TGTGCCCGAGCGTACAGGGAGAAAGAGACCCAGTACTTC. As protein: CARAYREKETQYF.